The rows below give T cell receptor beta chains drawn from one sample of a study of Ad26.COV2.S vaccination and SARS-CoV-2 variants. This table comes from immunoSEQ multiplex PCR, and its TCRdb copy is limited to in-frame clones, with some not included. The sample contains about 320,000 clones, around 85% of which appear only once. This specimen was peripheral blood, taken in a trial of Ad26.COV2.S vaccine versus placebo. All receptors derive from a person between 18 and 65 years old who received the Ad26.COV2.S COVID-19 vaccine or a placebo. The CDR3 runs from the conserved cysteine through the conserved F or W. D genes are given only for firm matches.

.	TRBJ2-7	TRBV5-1	CASSVPGPTAEQYF
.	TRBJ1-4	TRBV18	CASSPPGQTNEKLFF
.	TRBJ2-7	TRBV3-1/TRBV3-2	CASSHWGDSYEQYF
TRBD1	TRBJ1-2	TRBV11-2	CASSSTGQYGYTF
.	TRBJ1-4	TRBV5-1	CASSPGQSTNEKLFF
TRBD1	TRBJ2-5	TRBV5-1	CASSFRDRELETQYF
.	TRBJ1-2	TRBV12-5	CASAPGASAGYGYTF
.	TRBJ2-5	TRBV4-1	CASSQDFPGTPFHSYQETQYF
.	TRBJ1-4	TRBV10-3	CAISGGTGNEKLFF
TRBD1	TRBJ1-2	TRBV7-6	CASSPGQGVGYGYTF
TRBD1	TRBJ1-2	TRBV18	CASSRAGTGSNYGYTF
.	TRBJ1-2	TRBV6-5	CASSYVPPDLKYGYTF
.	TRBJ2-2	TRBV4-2	CASSPEGQAGTGELFF
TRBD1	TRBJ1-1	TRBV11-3	CASSPGGAMNTEAFF
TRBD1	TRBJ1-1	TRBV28	CASSLRDRGTEAFF
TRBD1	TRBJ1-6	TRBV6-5	CASSPRDRDYSPLHF